This T cell receptor (beta chain) was identified in a study of cytomegalovirus exposure and HLA in healthy donors. About the research overall: Unique TCRs from HLA-typed donors, 70 million to 85 million of them, were held in an early data release. Study conclusions and caveats: Later work found that TCR association rates differed between HLA loci; DRB1 had the most and HLA-C the fewest. Roughly uniform depth of sequencing across donors was assumed in presence/absence analyses. The availability of immune exposure information extended only to CMV serostatus.

The PCR had 60 Vbeta and 13 Jbeta primers. TCRdb's copy holds only in-frame clones and misses some; the assay was immunoSEQ multiplex PCR. The sample lists about 190,000 clones, over 70% occurring once. This clone turned up a few times. Its specificity is not known. The CDR3 extends over 14 amino acids. Germline V gene sequence: CDR1 SGHVS, CDR2 FQNEAQ. V was pared by 7 bases and J by 2 bases, with 8 bases of the junction left unmatched. The chain carries TRBV7-8 and TRBJ2-7, with 7 nucleotides matching TRBD2. This TCR was sampled from a man in his thirties or forties in good health and CMV-seronegative. The specimen sequenced was PBMCs. DNA for the CDR3: TGTGCCAGCACCCCCCGGGGGGTTCCCTACGAGCAGTACTTC. It specifies CASTPRGVPYEQYF.